The source of this T cell receptor (beta chain) is a study of T cell repertoires and leukemia-associated antigens. Study findings and constraints: Whether expanded clones are antigen-specific and functional remains untested.

The trim removed 5 bases at V and 5 bases at J, leaving 4 bases unmatched. CDR1 and CDR2 from the germline V gene are KGHDR and SFDVKD. The CDR3 runs 15 residues. To note about this clonotype: The antigen remains unidentified.

Each CDR3 protein gets one entry after TCRdb re-called the 5' RACE reads with MiXCR. Of some 11,000 distinct CDR3 sequences listed, over 40% are singletons. This clonotype was obtained from a female donor in good health. Source material: CD3+ T cells sorted from blood and cultured. J is TRBJ2-3 and V is TRBV24-1, with 12 bases aligning to TRBD2. In DNA form, the CDR3 reads TGTGCCACCAGTGCGACTAGCGGGAGCGTAGATACGCAGTATTTT. This gives the protein CATSATSGSVDTQYF.